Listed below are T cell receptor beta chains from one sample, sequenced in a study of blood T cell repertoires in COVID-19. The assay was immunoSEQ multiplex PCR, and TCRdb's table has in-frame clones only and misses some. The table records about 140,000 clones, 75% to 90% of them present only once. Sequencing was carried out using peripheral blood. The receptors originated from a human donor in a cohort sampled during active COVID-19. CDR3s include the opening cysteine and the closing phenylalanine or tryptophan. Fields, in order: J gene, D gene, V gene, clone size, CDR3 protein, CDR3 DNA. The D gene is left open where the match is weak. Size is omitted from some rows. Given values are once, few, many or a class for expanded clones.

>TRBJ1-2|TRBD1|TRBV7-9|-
CASSLVTGAGYTF
TGTGCCAGCAGCTTAGTTACAGGGGCTGGCTACACCTTC
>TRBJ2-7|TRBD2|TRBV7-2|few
CASSLVSGTSGSYEQYF
TGTGCCAGCAGCTTAGTAAGTGGGACTAGCGGGAGCTACGAGCAGTACTTC
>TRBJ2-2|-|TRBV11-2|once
CASTEGAGRTYTGELFF
TGTGCCAGCACCGAAGGGGCGGGGCGAACCTACACCGGGGAGCTGTTTTTT
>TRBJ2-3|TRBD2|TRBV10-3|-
CATSLAGDADTQYF
TGTGCCACCTCACTAGCGGGAGACGCAGATACGCAGTATTTT
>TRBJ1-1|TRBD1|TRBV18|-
CASSLDRTEAFF
TGTGCCAGCTCCCTGGACAGGACTGAAGCTTTCTTT
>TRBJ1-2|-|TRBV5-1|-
CASSLIGQHYGYTF
TGCGCCAGCAGCTTGATCGGACAACACTATGGCTACACCTTC
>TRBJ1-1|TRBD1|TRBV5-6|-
CASSPGQGAGEAFF
TGTGCCAGCAGCCCGGGACAGGGGGCCGGTGAAGCTTTCTTT
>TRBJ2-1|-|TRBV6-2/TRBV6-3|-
CASSYSSVVEQFF
TGTGCCAGCAGTTACTCGTCAGTCGTTGAGCAGTTCTTC
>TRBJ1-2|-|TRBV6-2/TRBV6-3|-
CASSYRGANYGYTF
TGTGCCAGCAGTTATCGAGGAGCTAACTATGGCTACACCTTC
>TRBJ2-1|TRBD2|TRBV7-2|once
CASSSSGGAVNEQFF
TGTGCCAGCAGCTCGAGCGGGGGGGCCGTCAATGAGCAGTTCTTC
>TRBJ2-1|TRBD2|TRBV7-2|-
CASSLAGTSGRVDEQFF
TGTGCCAGCAGCTTAGCGGGGACTAGCGGGAGGGTTGATGAGCAGTTCTTC
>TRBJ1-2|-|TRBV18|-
CASSSDLLAGYTF
TGTGCCAGCTCATCGGACTTGCTTGCGGGCTACACCTTC
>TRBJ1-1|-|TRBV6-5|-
CASIQGTEAFF
TGTGCCAGCATCCAGGGGACTGAAGCTTTCTTT
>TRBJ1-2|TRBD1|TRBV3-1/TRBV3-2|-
CASSHYPGQGARGYTF
TGTGCCAGCAGCCATTATCCGGGACAGGGGGCTCGGGGCTACACCTTC
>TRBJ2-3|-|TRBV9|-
CASSLTTDTQYF
TGTGCCAGCTCCCTAACCACAGATACGCAGTATTTT
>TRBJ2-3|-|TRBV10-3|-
CAISESPRGRKSTDTQYF
TGTGCCATCAGTGAGAGCCCTCGTGGGAGGAAGAGCACAGATACGCAGTATTTT
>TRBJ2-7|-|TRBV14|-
CASSQGSRRWDEQYF
TGTGCCAGCAGTCAAGGGAGCAGGAGGTGGGACGAGCAGTACTTC
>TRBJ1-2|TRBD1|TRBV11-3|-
CASSTSTGGADYGYTF
TGTGCCAGCAGCACTTCGACAGGGGGCGCGGACTATGGCTACACCTTC
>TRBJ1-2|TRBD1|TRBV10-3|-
CAISWDRETMAHTF
TGTGCCATCAGCTGGGACAGGGAAACTATGGCACACACCTTC
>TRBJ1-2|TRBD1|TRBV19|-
CASSVGTGANYGYTF
TGTGCCAGTAGTGTGGGGACAGGGGCTAACTATGGCTACACCTTC
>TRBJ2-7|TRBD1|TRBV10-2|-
CASSGRDRGSYEQYF
TGCGCCAGCAGCGGCCGGGACAGGGGATCCTACGAGCAGTACTTC
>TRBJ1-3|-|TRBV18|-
CASSPGGVFGNTIYF
TGTGCCAGCTCACCAGGGGGCGTATTTGGAAACACCATATATTTT
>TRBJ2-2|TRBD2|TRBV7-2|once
CASSFILAGSGELFF
TGTGCCAGCAGCTTTATTCTAGCGGGATCCGGGGAGCTGTTTTTT
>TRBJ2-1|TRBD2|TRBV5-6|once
CASSLAGGKIGEQFF
TGTGCCAGCAGCTTGGCGGGGGGGAAGATAGGCGAGCAGTTCTTC
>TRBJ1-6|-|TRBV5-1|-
CASSPDKSNSPLHF
TGCGCCAGCAGCCCTGACAAGAGTAATTCACCCCTCCACTTT
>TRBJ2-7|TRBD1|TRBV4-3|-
CASSPIPGQGTEQYF
TGCGCCAGCAGCCCAATACCTGGACAGGGCACCGAGCAGTACTTC
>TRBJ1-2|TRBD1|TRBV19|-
CASSTGQAVYGYTF
TGTGCCAGTAGTACCGGACAGGCGGTCTATGGCTACACCTTC
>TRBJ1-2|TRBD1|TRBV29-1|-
CSVGDRGILFGYTF
TGCAGCGTTGGGGACAGGGGCATCCTCTTCGGCTACACCTTC
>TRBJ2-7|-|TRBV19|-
CASSMALDSNEQYF
TGTGCCAGTAGTATGGCCCTGGACAGCAACGAGCAGTACTTC
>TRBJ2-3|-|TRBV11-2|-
CASSLVHRSSTDTQYF
TGTGCCAGCAGCTTAGTTCATCGTAGTAGCACAGATACGCAGTATTTT
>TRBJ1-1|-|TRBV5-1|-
CASSSTGGMNTEAFF
TGCGCCAGCAGCTCTACCGGAGGTATGAACACTGAAGCTTTCTTT
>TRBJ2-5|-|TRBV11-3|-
CASSLLGGGIETQYF
TGTGCCAGCAGCTTATTAGGGGGGGGGATTGAGACCCAGTACTTC
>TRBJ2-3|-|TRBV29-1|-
CSVEDSTDTQYF
TGCAGCGTTGAAGATTCGACAGATACGCAGTATTTT
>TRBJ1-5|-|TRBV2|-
CASSEDSLFSNQPQHF
TGTGCCAGCAGTGAGGACAGCTTGTTTAGCAATCAGCCCCAGCATTTT